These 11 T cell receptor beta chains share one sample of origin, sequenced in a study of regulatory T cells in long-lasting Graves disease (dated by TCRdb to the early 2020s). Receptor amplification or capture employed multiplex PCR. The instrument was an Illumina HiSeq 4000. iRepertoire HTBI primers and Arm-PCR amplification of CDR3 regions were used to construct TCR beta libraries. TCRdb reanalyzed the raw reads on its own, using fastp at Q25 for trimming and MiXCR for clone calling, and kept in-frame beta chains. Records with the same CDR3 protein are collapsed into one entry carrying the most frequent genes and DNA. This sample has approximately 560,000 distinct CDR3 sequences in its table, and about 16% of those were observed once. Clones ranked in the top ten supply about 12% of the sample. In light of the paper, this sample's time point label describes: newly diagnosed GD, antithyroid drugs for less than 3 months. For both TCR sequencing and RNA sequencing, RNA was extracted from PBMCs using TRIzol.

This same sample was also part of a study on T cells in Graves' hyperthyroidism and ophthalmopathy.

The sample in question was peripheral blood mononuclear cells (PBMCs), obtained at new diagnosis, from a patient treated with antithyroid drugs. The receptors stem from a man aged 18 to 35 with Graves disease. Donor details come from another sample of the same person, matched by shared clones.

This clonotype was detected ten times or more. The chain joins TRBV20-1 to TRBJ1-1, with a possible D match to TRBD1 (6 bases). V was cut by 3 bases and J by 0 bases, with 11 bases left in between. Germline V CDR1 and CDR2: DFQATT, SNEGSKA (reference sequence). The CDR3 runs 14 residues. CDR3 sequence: CSASGGPLNTEAFF. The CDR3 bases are TGCAGTGCTAGTGGGGGGCCGTTGAACACTGAAGCTTTCTTT.

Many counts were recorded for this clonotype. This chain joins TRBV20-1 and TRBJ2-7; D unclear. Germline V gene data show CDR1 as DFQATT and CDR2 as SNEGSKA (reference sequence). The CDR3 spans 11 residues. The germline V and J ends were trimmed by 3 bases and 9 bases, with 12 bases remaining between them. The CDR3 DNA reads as TGCAGTGCTAGTGGACGTACGGGGCAGTACTTC. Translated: CSASGRTGQYF.

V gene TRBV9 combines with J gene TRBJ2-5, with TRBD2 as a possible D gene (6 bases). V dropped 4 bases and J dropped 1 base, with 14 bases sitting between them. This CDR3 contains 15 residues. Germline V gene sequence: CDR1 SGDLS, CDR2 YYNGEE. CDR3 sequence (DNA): TGTGCCAGCAGCTTATCATGGGGGGTCCAAGAGACCCAGTACTTC. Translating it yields CASSLSWGVQETQYF.

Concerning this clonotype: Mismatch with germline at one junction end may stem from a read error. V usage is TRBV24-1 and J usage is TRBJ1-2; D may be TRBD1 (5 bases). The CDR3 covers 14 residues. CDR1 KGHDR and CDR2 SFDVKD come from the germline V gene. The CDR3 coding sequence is TGTGCCAGCAGTTTATCAGACAGTAACTATGGCTACACCTTC. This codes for CASSLSDSNYGYTF.

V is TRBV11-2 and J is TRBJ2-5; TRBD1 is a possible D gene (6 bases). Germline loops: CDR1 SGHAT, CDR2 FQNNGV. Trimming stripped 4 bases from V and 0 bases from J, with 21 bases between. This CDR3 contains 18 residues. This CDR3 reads CASSSSGQPLGHQETQYF. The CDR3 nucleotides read TGTGCCAGCAGCTCGTCGGGACAACCTCTGGGCCACCAAGAGACCCAGTACTTC.

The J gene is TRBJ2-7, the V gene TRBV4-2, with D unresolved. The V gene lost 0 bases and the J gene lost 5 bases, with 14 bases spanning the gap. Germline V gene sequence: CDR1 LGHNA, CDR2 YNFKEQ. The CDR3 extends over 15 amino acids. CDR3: CASSQDLPGPNEQYF. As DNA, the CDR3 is TGTGCCAGCAGCCAAGATCTACCCGGGCCCAACGAGCAGTACTTC.

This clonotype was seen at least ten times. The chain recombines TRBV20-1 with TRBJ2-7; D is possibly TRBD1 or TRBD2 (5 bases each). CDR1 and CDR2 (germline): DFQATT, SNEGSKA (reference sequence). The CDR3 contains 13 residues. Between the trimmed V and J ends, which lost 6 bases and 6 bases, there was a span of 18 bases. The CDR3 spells CSATKTGTGEQYF. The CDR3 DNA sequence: TGCAGTGCCACCAAAACCGGGACGGGCGAGCAGTACTTC.

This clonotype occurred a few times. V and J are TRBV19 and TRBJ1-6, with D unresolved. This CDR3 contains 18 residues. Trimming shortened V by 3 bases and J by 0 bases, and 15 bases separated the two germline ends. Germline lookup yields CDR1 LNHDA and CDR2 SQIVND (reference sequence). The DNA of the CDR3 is TGTGCCAGTAGTATGGTACCTGGTGGAAGCTCCTATAATTCACCCCTCCACTTT. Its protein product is CASSMVPGGSSYNSPLHF.

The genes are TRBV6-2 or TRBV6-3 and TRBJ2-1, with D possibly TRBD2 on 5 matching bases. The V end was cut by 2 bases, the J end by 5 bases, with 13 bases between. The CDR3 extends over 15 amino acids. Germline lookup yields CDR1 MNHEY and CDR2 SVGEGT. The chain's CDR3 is CASSYDSRGDNEQFF. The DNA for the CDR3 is TGTGCCAGCAGTTACGACTCCCGGGGTGACAATGAGCAGTTCTTC.

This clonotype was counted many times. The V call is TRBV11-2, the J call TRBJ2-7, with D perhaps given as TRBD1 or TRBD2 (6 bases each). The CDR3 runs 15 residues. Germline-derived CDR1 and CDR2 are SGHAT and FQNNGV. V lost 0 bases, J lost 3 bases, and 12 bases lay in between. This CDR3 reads CASSLERGTHYEQYF. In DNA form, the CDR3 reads TGTGCCAGCAGCTTAGAACGCGGGACACACTACGAGCAGTACTTC.

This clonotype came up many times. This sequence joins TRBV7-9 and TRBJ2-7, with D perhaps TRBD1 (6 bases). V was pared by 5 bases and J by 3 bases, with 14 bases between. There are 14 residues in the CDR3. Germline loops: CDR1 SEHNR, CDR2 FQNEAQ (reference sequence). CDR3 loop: CASSLVDRIYEQYF. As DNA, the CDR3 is TGTGCCAGCAGCCTCGTCGACAGGATCTACGAGCAGTACTTC.